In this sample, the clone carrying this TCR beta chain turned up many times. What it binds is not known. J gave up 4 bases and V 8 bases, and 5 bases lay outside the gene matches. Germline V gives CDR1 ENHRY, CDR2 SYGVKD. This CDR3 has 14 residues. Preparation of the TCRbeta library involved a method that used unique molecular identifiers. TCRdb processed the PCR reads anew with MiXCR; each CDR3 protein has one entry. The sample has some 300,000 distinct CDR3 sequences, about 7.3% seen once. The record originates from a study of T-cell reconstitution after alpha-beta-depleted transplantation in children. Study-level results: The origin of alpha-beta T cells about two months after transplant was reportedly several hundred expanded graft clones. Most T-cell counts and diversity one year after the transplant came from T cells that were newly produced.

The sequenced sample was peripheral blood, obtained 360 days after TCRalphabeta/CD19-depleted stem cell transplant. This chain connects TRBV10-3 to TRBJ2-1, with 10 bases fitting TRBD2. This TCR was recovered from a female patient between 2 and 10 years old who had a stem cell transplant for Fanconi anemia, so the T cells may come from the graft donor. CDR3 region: CAISPSGGYNEQFF. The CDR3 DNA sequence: TGTGCCATCTCGCCTAGCGGGGGTTACAATGAGCAGTTCTTC.